The 12 T cell receptor beta chains listed next were all sequenced from one sample in a study of T cell responses to AZD1222 COVID-19 vaccine (dated by TCRdb to the early 2020s). Library prep was done by the immunoSEQ multiplex PCR assay. Drawn from immuneACCESS, this table holds only the in-frame rearrangements with V and J called that TCRdb kept. Clones are partly lost; checked studies trace under half to an unresolved V gene and leave the rest unexplained. The sample table lists about 140,000 clones, around 92% of them with a count of one. The ten largest clones add up to under 3.5% of the sample. In the paper's terms, the time point label means: baseline before first vaccination. Sequencing used peripheral blood, obtained on day 0 of AZD1222 vaccination. These TCRs come from an adult in good health.

This CDR3 is CASSRRSYNSPLHF. CDR3 in DNA: TGTGCCAGTAGTAGGCGGTCTTATAATTCACCCCTCCACTTT. The V and J genes are TRBV19 and TRBJ1-6; D unclear. This CDR3 has 14 amino acids. The V end lost 4 bases, the J end lost 4 bases, and 8 bases lay between the germline ends. Germline assignment: CDR1 LNHDA and CDR2 SQIVND (reference sequence).

The chain couples TRBV7-6 to TRBJ2-2; 13 bases map to TRBD2. The CDR3 totals 16 residues. Looked up from germline, CDR1 is SGHVS and CDR2 is FNYEAQ. V lost 3 bases and J lost 7; bases outside the gene matches: 5. CDR3 region: CASSFGLAGVGGELFF. In DNA form, the CDR3 reads TGTGCCAGCAGCTTCGGACTAGCGGGAGTTGGCGGGGAGCTGTTTTTT.

The rearrangement links TRBV24-1 to TRBJ1-2, with 8 bases that match TRBD1. Germline CDR1 reads KGHDR; CDR2 reads SFDVKD. Trimming at V came to 2 bases and at J to 5 bases, leaving 12 bases not matched to a gene. The CDR3 spans 17 residues. CDR3: CATSDSARGRPEYGYTF. CDR3 sequence (DNA): TGTGCCACCAGTGATTCCGCCAGGGGGCGCCCGGAATATGGCTACACCTTC.

V is TRBV9 and J is TRBJ2-1, with D unresolved. The CDR3 consists of 13 residues. The germline V and J ends were trimmed by 0 bases and 5 bases, with 6 bases remaining between them. Looked up from germline, CDR1 is SGDLS and CDR2 is YYNGEE. The CDR3, as DNA: TGTGCCAGCAGCGTAGCTGGGGACAATGAGCAGTTCTTC. Translation: CASSVAGDNEQFF.

J is TRBJ2-1 and V is TRBV7-8; TRBD2 agrees at 9 bases. Trimming took 0 bases from V and 4 from J; bases not matched to a gene: 10. Germline V CDR1 and CDR2: SGHVS, FQNEAQ. This CDR3 region has 18 residues. This CDR3 is CASSLALGEAGGYNEQFF. For the CDR3, the DNA is TGTGCCAGCAGCTTAGCGCTCGGGGAAGCGGGAGGTTACAATGAGCAGTTCTTC.

The genes are TRBV7-3 and TRBJ1-1; D remains unclear. Trimming pared 0 bases from V and 6 bases from J, leaving 11 bases between. In germline, CDR1 is SGHTA, CDR2 FQGTGA. The CDR3 is made up of 14 amino acids. CDR3: CASSLTGRSPEAFF. The CDR3 DNA reads as TGTGCCAGCAGCTTAACTGGAAGGAGTCCTGAAGCTTTCTTT.

This chain uses TRBV7-9 with TRBJ2-7; 12 nucleotides line up with TRBD2. V was clipped by 5 bases and J by 4 bases; unmatched bases: 9. The CDR3 consists of 16 residues. Germline V gene lookup returns CDR1 SEHNR and CDR2 FQNEAQ (reference sequence). CDR3 region: CASSPRTSGMVYEQYF. The CDR3 DNA sequence: TGTGCCAGCAGCCCCCGGACTAGCGGGATGGTGTACGAGCAGTACTTC.

V is TRBV3-1 (or the pseudogene TRBV3-2) and J is TRBJ2-5; no reliable D call. V lost 1 base, J lost 1 base, and 7 bases lay in between. The CDR3 is 14 residues long. CDR1 is LGHDT and CDR2 is YNNKEL in the germline V gene (reference sequence). This CDR3 reads CASSQGGSQETQYF. The CDR3, as DNA: TGTGCCAGCAGCCAAGGAGGCAGCCAAGAGACCCAGTACTTC.

The chain couples TRBV2 to TRBJ2-1; possible D gene TRBD1, 5 bases. The CDR3 spans 13 residues. Deletions cut 4 bases from V and 4 bases from J, with 8 bases between. CDR1 and CDR2 (germline): SNHLY, FYNNEI. Written as DNA, the CDR3 is TGTGCCAGCAGTGTGAGACAGTACAATGAGCAGTTCTTC. It specifies CASSVRQYNEQFF.

This rearrangement joins TRBV19 to TRBJ1-6, with D perhaps TRBD1 (6 bases). Deletions cut 3 bases from V and 2 bases from J, with 11 bases between. The CDR3 covers 16 residues. Germline CDR1 reads LNHDA; CDR2 reads SQIVND (reference sequence). DNA for the CDR3: TGTGCCAGTAGTATGGGGGCAGCTACCTATAATTCACCCCTCCACTTT. Translating gives CASSMGAATYNSPLHF.

The rearrangement joins TRBV7-9 to TRBJ2-3; 7 nucleotides match TRBD2. There are 16 residues in the CDR3. Germline CDR1 and CDR2: SEHNR and FQNEAQ (reference sequence). With V trimmed by 5 bases and J by 3 bases, 11 bases remained unmatched. This chain's CDR3 is CASSPPGRAGTDTQYF. In DNA, the CDR3 is TGTGCCAGCAGCCCCCCCGGCCGAGCGGGAACAGATACGCAGTATTTT.

The rearrangement uses TRBV7-9 and TRBJ2-5, with a tentative D call TRBD1 (5 bases). This CDR3 has 14 amino acids. V dropped 5 bases and J dropped 2 bases, with 12 bases sitting between them. Looked up from germline, CDR1 is SEHNR and CDR2 is FQNEAQ (reference sequence). The DNA for the CDR3 is TGTGCCAGCAGCCCCATAGGGGAACAAGAGACCCAGTACTTC. It specifies CASSPIGEQETQYF.